The 12 T cell receptor beta chains below all came from one sample that was sequenced in a study of HIV-infected patients and healthy controls. Using its own MiXCR run on the 5' RACE reads, TCRdb lists one record per CDR3 protein. The table records about 70,000 distinct CDR3 sequences, approximately 15% of them present only once. The specimen was CD4+ T cells from blood. The source is a human donor in good health.

The V and J genes are TRBV4-3 and TRBJ2-6, with D possibly being TRBD1 or TRBD2 (5 bases each). This CDR3 contains 17 residues. The germline V gene has CDR1 LGHNA and CDR2 YSLEER. The ends were cut back, 6 bases at V and 0 bases at J, with 15 bases in the middle. The CDR3 region is CASSRDQRNSGANVLTF. DNA for the CDR3: TGCGCCAGCAGTAGGGACCAACGGAACTCTGGGGCCAACGTCCTGACTTTC.

This clonotype was observed many times. The rearrangement links TRBV25-1 to TRBJ2-6; D ambiguous. V lost 8 bases, J lost 7 bases, and 12 bases lay in between. The CDR3 totals 13 residues. Germline V gives CDR1 MGHDK, CDR2 SYGVNS. The CDR3 DNA reads as TGTGCCAGCGGAGAGGCGGCAGCCAACGTCCTGACTTTC. This translates into CASGEAAANVLTF.

This clonotype was counted many times. The chain is built from TRBV6-5 and TRBJ1-2; tentatively, D is TRBD1 (5 bases). The V end lost 6 bases, the J end lost 2 bases, and 16 bases lay between the germline ends. Per the germline V gene, CDR1 is MNHEY and CDR2 is SVGAGI. The CDR3 has 15 amino acids. CDR3 in DNA: TGTGCCAGCAGACCCCCACAGGTTATCAACTATGGCTACACCTTC. This sequence encodes CASRPPQVINYGYTF.

The chain uses TRBV19 and TRBJ2-4, with D perhaps TRBD2 (6 bases). V gave up 4 bases and J gave up 4 bases, with 11 bases separating them. The CDR3 extends over 14 amino acids. Germline V gene sequence: CDR1 LNHDA, CDR2 SQIVND (reference sequence). For the CDR3, the DNA is TGTGCCAGTAGTACCGAAGGACTAAAAAACATTCAGTACTTC. Amino acid sequence: CASSTEGLKNIQYF.

This sequence joins TRBV20-1 and TRBJ2-2; 7 nucleotides match TRBD2. The trim removed 1 base at V and 7 bases at J, leaving 9 bases unmatched. CDR3 size: 15 residues. Looked up from germline, CDR1 is DFQATT and CDR2 is SNEGSKA (reference sequence). The CDR3 nucleotides read TGCAGTGCTAGAGTTTCCCGACTAGCTGTCGGGGAGCTGTTTTTT. It yields the protein CSARVSRLAVGELFF.

This clonotype has ten or more counts. The CDR3 protein is CASSRRLNEQFF. Written as DNA, the CDR3 is TGTGCCAGCTCCCGCCGGCTCAATGAGCAGTTCTTC. The chain couples TRBV14 to TRBJ2-1; unclear D gene. The germline V gene has CDR1 SGHDN and CDR2 FVKESK. The CDR3 has 12 amino acids. The V gene lost 8 bases and the J gene lost 6 bases, with 11 bases spanning the gap. Combining the CDR3 with reference TRBV14 and TRBJ2-1 gives the whole variable domain EAGVTQFPSHSVIEKGQTVTLRCDPISGHDNLYWYRRVMGKEIKFLLHFVKESKQDESGMPNNRFLAERTGGTYSTLKVQPAELEDSGVYFCASSRRLNEQFFGPGTRLTVL.

CDR3: CSARTPVTDTQYF. For the CDR3, the DNA is TGCAGTGCTAGAACCCCTGTCACAGATACGCAGTATTTT. The rearrangement uses TRBV20-1 and TRBJ2-3; no firm D call. The CDR3 has 13 residues. CDR1 is DFQATT and CDR2 is SNEGSKA in the germline V gene (reference sequence). Trimming shortened V by 2 bases and J by 2 bases, and 8 bases separated the two germline ends.

The chain couples TRBV7-2 to TRBJ2-5; 8 bases are a match to TRBD2. Germline V gene data show CDR1 as SGHTA and CDR2 as FQGNSA. After removal of 0 bases from V and 2 bases from J, the junction contained 5 bases not matched to a gene. The CDR3 spans 16 residues. The CDR3 DNA is TGTGCCAGCAGCTTAGCCTCGGGACTAGTACAAGAGACCCAGTACTTC. Translated: CASSLASGLVQETQYF.

The rearrangement joins TRBV3-1 to TRBJ2-5, with TRBD2 identical over 9 bases. Per germline, CDR1 LGHDT and CDR2 YNNKEL (reference sequence). Germline trimming cut 4 bases from V and 4 bases from J; bases unmatched to any gene: 7. CDR3 size: 15 residues. CDR3 bases: TGTGCCAGCAGCCGGGATAGCGGGAGAAGAGAGACCCAGTACTTC. Protein sequence: CASSRDSGRRETQYF.

The chain has TRBV12-3 or TRBV12-4 and TRBJ2-1; D is perhaps TRBD2 (5 bases). V was cut by 6 bases and J by 10 bases, with 16 bases left in between. The CDR3 runs to 13 residues. CDR3 sequence (DNA): TGTGCCAGCAGCCATACCCCGGGAAGGGAGCAGTTCTTC. Its protein product is CASSHTPGREQFF.

The chain combines TRBV5-1 with TRBJ2-4, with D uncertain. Germline V CDR1 and CDR2: SGHRS, YFSETQ. V shed 0 bases and J shed 0 bases, with 10 bases lying between them. This CDR3 has 16 amino acids. The CDR3 sequence is CASSLAPSPAKNIQYF. The CDR3 DNA sequence: TGCGCCAGCAGCTTGGCGCCATCCCCAGCCAAAAACATTCAGTACTTC.

This chain joins TRBV30 and TRBJ1-4; D gene uncertain. Germline CDR1 reads GTSNPN; CDR2 reads SVGIG (reference sequence). The V end was cut by 0 bases, the J end by 7 bases, with 3 bases between. CDR3 length: 11 amino acids. The CDR3 nucleotides read TGTGCCTGGAGTGTAGGTGAAAAACTGTTTTTT. Protein: CAWSVGEKLFF.